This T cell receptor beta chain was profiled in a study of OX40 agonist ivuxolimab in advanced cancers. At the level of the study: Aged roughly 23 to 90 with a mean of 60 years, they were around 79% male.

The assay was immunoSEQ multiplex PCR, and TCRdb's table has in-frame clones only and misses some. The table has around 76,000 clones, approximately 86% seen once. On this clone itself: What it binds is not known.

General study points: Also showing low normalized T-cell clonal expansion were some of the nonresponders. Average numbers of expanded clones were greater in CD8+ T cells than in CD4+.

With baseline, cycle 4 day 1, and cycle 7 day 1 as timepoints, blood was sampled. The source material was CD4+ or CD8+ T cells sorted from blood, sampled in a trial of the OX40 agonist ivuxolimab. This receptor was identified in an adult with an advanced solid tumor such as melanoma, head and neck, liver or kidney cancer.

CDR3 residues: CASSQAVPVEPTDTQYF. The CDR3 coding sequence is TGCGCCAGCAGCCAAGCCGTCCCCGTTGAACCCACAGATACGCAGTATTTT. V gene TRBV5-1 combines with J gene TRBJ2-3; D not resolved. The CDR3 loop spans 17 amino acids. The germline gives CDR1 SGHRS, CDR2 YFSETQ. Trimming removed 4 bases from V and 2 bases from J, with 20 bases in between.